The 30 T cell receptor beta chains in this list originate from one sample, sequenced in a study of shared clonotypes between healthy human individuals. Assay used: immunoSEQ multiplex PCR; TCRdb lists only in-frame clones, some missing. The repertoire includes a few million clones, approximately 95% of them detected once, and 0.1% to 0.15% sits in the top ten. Sequencing was done on a sample of naive CD4+ T cells sorted from blood. Specified subset: CD45RA+ positively selected. The source is a man younger than 35 in good health.

The CDR3 sequence: CASSLGGESTGELFF. CDR3 bases: TGTGCCAGCAGCTTAGGCGGGGAGAGCACCGGGGAGCTGTTTTTT. The genes are TRBV11-3 and TRBJ2-2, with D tentatively TRBD2 (6 bases). CDR3 length: 15 residues. The V gene's germline CDR1 is SGHNT and CDR2 YENEEA. Trimming left V 1 base short and J 4 bases short, with 10 bases between.

This clone came up a few times. The chain carries TRBV10-3 and TRBJ1-2; no clear D gene. This CDR3 is 12 amino acids long. The ends were cut back, 8 bases at V and 7 bases at J, with 14 bases in the middle. CDR1 and CDR2 (germline): ENHRY, SYGVKD. The CDR3 sequence is CAIREVASGYTF. DNA for the CDR3: TGTGCCATCCGGGAGGTAGCGAGTGGCTACACCTTC.

The chain joins TRBV11-2 to TRBJ2-7, with 11 bases that match TRBD2. Germline V gene data show CDR1 as SGHAT and CDR2 as FQNNGV. With V trimmed by 5 bases and J by 2 bases, 5 bases remained unmatched. The CDR3 runs to 15 residues. The CDR3 loop reads CASSLGLAATYEQYF. In DNA, the CDR3 is TGTGCCAGCAGCCTGGGACTAGCGGCCACCTACGAGCAGTACTTC.

The chain recombines TRBV28 with TRBJ2-1; D not certain. CDR1 is MDHEN and CDR2 is SYDVKM in the germline V gene. There are 15 residues in the CDR3. V gave up 5 bases and J gave up 3 bases, with 14 bases separating them. The CDR3 region has the DNA TGTGCCAGCAGTCCCATTAGGAGCCACTACAATGAGCAGTTCTTC. It specifies CASSPIRSHYNEQFF.

As to this clone: Other nucleotide sequences in the sample specify the same CDR3. This chain joins TRBV19 and TRBJ1-6, with 7 positions matching TRBD1. Germline V lookup: CDR1 LNHDA, CDR2 SQIVND (reference sequence). With V trimmed by 4 bases and J by 2 bases, 5 bases remained unmatched. This CDR3 comprises 16 residues. CDR3 sequence (DNA): TGTGCCAGTAGTACCTCCGGGACAGCCTATAATTCACCCCTCCACTTT. It encodes CASSTSGTAYNSPLHF. The whole variable domain, filled in from reference TRBV19 and TRBJ1-6, reads DGGITQSPKYLFRKEGQNVTLSCEQNLNHDAMYWYRQDPGQGLRLIYYSQIVNDFQKGDIAEGYSVSREKKESFPLTVTSAQKNPTAFYLCASSTSGTAYNSPLHFGNGTRLTVT.

The genes are TRBV7-2 and TRBJ2-2; D uncertain. Germline values: CDR1 SGHTA, CDR2 FQGNSA. The CDR3 consists of 12 residues. Between the trimmed V and J ends, which lost 1 base and 7 bases, there was a span of 4 bases. The CDR3 DNA reads TGTGCCAGCAGCTTAGGGAACGGGGAGCTGTTTTTT. Translation gives CASSLGNGELFF.

The chain carries TRBV19 and TRBJ2-7; 9 bases are a match to TRBD2. V shed 7 bases and J 4 bases; nucleotides not matched to a gene: 8. In germline, CDR1 is LNHDA, CDR2 SQIVND (reference sequence). The CDR3 sequence is 14 residues long. DNA of the CDR3: TGTGCCAGTAACCTCGGGACTAGCAGTTACGAGCAGTACTTC. Amino acids: CASNLGTSSYEQYF.

This chain joins TRBV28 and TRBJ2-3, with no clear D. The germline gives CDR1 MDHEN, CDR2 SYDVKM. V gave up 5 bases and J gave up 1 base, with 4 bases separating them. The CDR3 has 12 amino acids. The CDR3 region is CASSGGTDTQYF. In DNA form, the CDR3 reads TGTGCCAGCAGTGGGGGCACAGATACGCAGTATTTT. Full variable domain (rest looked up from reference TRBV28 and TRBJ2-3): DVKVTQSSRYLVKRTGEKVFLECVQDMDHENMFWYRQDPGLGLRLIYFSYDVKMKEKGDIPEGYSVSREKKERFSLILESASTNQTSMYLCASSGGTDTQYFGPGTRLTVL.

The chain employs TRBV18 and TRBJ2-2; perhaps TRBD2 as D (5 bases). Trimming removed 2 bases from V and 8 bases from J, with 9 bases in between. Germline assignment: CDR1 KGHSH and CDR2 LQKENI. The CDR3 extends over 13 amino acids. This CDR3 is CASSPVRAGELFF. The CDR3 DNA is TGTGCCAGCTCACCAGTGAGGGCAGGGGAGCTGTTTTTT.

The chain has TRBV19 and TRBJ1-1, with a tentative D call TRBD1 (5 bases). V dropped 1 base and J dropped 6 bases, with 9 bases sitting between them. Germline CDR1 and CDR2: LNHDA and SQIVND (reference sequence). This CDR3 contains 13 residues. The CDR3 loop is CASSIGGEPEAFF. In DNA, the CDR3 is TGTGCCAGTAGTATAGGAGGGGAACCTGAAGCTTTCTTT.

CDR3 loop: CAISELWPQAFF. CDR3 DNA: TGTGCCATCAGTGAGCTTTGGCCACAAGCTTTCTTT. V is TRBV10-3 and J is TRBJ1-1; D uncertain. CDR1 is ENHRY, CDR2 SYGVKD, per germline. V lost 2 bases and J lost 9, with 10 bases in between. This CDR3 region has 12 residues.

The chain employs TRBV6-1 and TRBJ1-2; perhaps TRBD1 as D (5 bases). The CDR3 is made up of 13 amino acids. V shed 4 bases and J shed 2 bases, with 8 bases lying between them. Germline lookup yields CDR1 MNHNS and CDR2 SASEGT. The CDR3 protein is CASSAGTNYGYTF. The CDR3 DNA follows: TGTGCCAGCAGTGCAGGGACCAACTATGGCTACACCTTC.

V gene TRBV18 combines with J gene TRBJ1-5, with TRBD1 as a possible D gene (5 bases). Trimming took 5 bases from V and 1 from J, leaving 12 bases between them. Germline CDR1 reads KGHSH; CDR2 reads LQKENI. The CDR3 runs to 15 residues. Here the CDR3 reads CASSEEGRSNQPQHF. The CDR3, as DNA: TGTGCCAGCTCAGAGGAGGGGAGAAGCAATCAGCCCCAGCATTTT.

The chain has TRBV19 and TRBJ2-7; 7 bases agree with TRBD1. In germline, CDR1 is LNHDA, CDR2 SQIVND (reference sequence). J lost 4 bases, V lost 4 bases, and 10 bases had no gene match. This CDR3 is built from 15 residues. CDR3 protein: CASSSPGQSAYEQYF. CDR3 bases: TGTGCCAGTAGTAGCCCGGGACAGTCAGCGTACGAGCAGTACTTC.

The chain is built from TRBV6-1 and TRBJ2-3; 10 bases fit TRBD1. In germline, CDR1 is MNHNS, CDR2 SASEGT. With V trimmed by 6 bases and J by 5 bases, 5 bases remained unmatched. CDR3 length equals 14 residues. The CDR3 protein is CASRGTGAGDTQYF. In nucleotides, the CDR3 is TGTGCCAGCAGGGGGACAGGGGCGGGAGATACGCAGTATTTT.

The J gene is TRBJ1-5, the V gene TRBV7-2; 9 bases line up with TRBD1. Losses at the gene ends were 5 bases for V and 3 bases for J; bases not matched to a gene: 5. The germline V gene encodes CDR1 SGHTA and CDR2 FQGNSA. The length of the CDR3 is 15 residues. CDR3 sequence reads: CASSQQGAPNQPQHF. CDR3 coding DNA: TGTGCCAGCAGCCAACAGGGGGCGCCCAATCAGCCCCAGCATTTT.

J is TRBJ2-7 and V is TRBV5-5; the D gene is possibly TRBD2 (5 bases). Trimming removed 4 bases from V and 4 bases from J, with 15 bases in between. CDR1 and CDR2 from the germline V gene are SGHKS and YYEKEE (reference sequence). The CDR3 consists of 14 residues. This chain's CDR3 is CASSPSGGEYEQYF. The CDR3, as DNA: TGTGCCAGCAGCCCCAGTGGAGGTGAATACGAGCAGTACTTC.

This chain uses TRBV7-8 with TRBJ2-6, with D uncertain. V lost 10 bases and J 1 base, leaving 20 bases between the germline ends. CDR1 is SGHVS, CDR2 FQNEAQ, per germline. This CDR3 has 17 amino acids. The CDR3 reads CAIRSGVLGSGANVLTF. CDR3 DNA sequence: TGTGCCATTAGGTCCGGCGTCCTTGGTTCTGGGGCCAACGTCCTGACTTTC. Together with reference TRBV7-8 and TRBJ2-6, the CDR3 gives the full variable domain: GAGVSQSPRYKVAKRGQDVALRCDPISGHVSLFWYQQALGQGPEFLTYFQNEAQLDKSGLPSDRFFAERPEGSVSTLKIQRTQQEDSAVYLCAIRSGVLGSGANVLTFGAGSRLTVL.

For the CDR3, the DNA is TGTGCCAGCAGCGCCCCAGGGACAGTTTGGGCCGAGCAGTACTTC. This codes for CASSAPGTVWAEQYF. The V gene is TRBV9, the J gene TRBJ2-7; 7 nucleotides line up with TRBD1. The CDR3 consists of 15 residues. Germline CDR1 is SGDLS and CDR2 is YYNGEE. V lost 3 bases and J lost 6; bases outside the gene matches: 12.

The chain has TRBV4-3 and TRBJ2-1; the D is unclear. The CDR3 is made up of 12 amino acids. V lost 1 base, J lost 9 bases, and 7 bases lay in between. Germline V gene data show CDR1 as LGHNA and CDR2 as YSLEER. CDR3 protein: CASSQGGVEQFF. CDR3 DNA sequence: TGCGCCAGCAGCCAAGGCGGAGTTGAGCAGTTCTTC.

The gene calls are TRBV6-1 and TRBJ2-7; the D is unclear. The CDR3 consists of 15 residues. Germline-derived CDR1 and CDR2 are MNHNS and SASEGT. V gave up 3 bases and J gave up 5 bases, with 17 bases separating them. CDR3 coding DNA: TGTGCCAGCAGTGATTATAGGATGGCAGCCCACGAGCAGTACTTC. It is translated as CASSDYRMAAHEQYF.

The chain links TRBV9 to TRBJ2-3, with 8 positions matching TRBD1. V trimming: 4 bases; J trimming: 0 bases; junction bases outside the gene matches: 7. This CDR3 is 16 amino acids long. The germline V gene encodes CDR1 SGDLS and CDR2 YYNGEE. CDR3 nucleotide sequence: TGTGCCAGCAGCATACAGGACAGGGTTAGCACAGATACGCAGTATTTT. It yields the protein CASSIQDRVSTDTQYF. The whole variable domain, remainder taken from reference TRBV9 and TRBJ2-3, is DSGVTQTPKHLITATGQRVTLRCSPRSGDLSVYWYQQSLDQGLQFLIQYYNGEERAKGNILERFSAQQFPDLHSELNLSSLELGDSALYFCASSIQDRVSTDTQYFGPGTRLTVL.

The J gene is TRBJ2-4, the V gene TRBV6-1; D may be TRBD2 (6 bases). The CDR3 runs 13 residues. V was pared by 4 bases and J by 10 bases, with 14 bases between. Germline V gene data show CDR1 as MNHNS and CDR2 as SASEGT. The DNA of the CDR3 is TGTGCCAGCAGTGGGTTAGCGGAGATGATTCAGTACTTC. Translating it yields CASSGLAEMIQYF.

The rearrangement links TRBV19 to TRBJ1-2; the D gene is possibly TRBD1 (5 bases). The CDR3 is 13 residues long. Per the germline V gene, CDR1 is LNHDA and CDR2 is SQIVND (reference sequence). The V end lost 5 bases, the J end lost 4 bases, and 11 bases lay between the germline ends. The CDR3 DNA follows: TGTGCCAGTAGTTTTGGGGCCGTCTATGGCTACACCTTC. Protein product: CASSFGAVYGYTF.

Turning to this clone: Germline and junction disagree at one end, which may indicate a read error. The V call is TRBV7-8, the J call TRBJ1-5; D call uncertain. This CDR3 comprises 15 residues. CDR1 and CDR2 from the germline V gene are SGHVS and FQNEAQ. The CDR3 sequence is CASRLDEGSNQPQHF. As DNA, the CDR3 is TGTGCCAGCAGGTTAGACGAGGGATCCAATCAGCCCCAGCATTTT.

This chain joins TRBV4-1 and TRBJ2-2, with D maybe TRBD2 (6 bases). V was clipped by 1 base and J by 3 bases, with 15 bases between them. The germline V gene encodes CDR1 MGHRA and CDR2 YSYEKL. The CDR3 loop spans 17 amino acids. In nucleotides, the CDR3 is TGCGCCAGCAGCCAAGTTACCGTGGGACTGTACACCGGGGAGCTGTTTTTT. Its translation is CASSQVTVGLYTGELFF.

The chain recombines TRBV30 with TRBJ1-2, with D possibly being TRBD1 (5 bases). Germline V lookup: CDR1 GTSNPN, CDR2 SVGIG (reference sequence). The CDR3 is made up of 15 amino acids. V lost 2 bases and J lost 1, with 14 bases in between. The DNA for the CDR3 is TGTGCCTGGAGTACGTCGACAGCGAGTAACTATGGCTACACCTTC. Translating it yields CAWSTSTASNYGYTF.

This chain links TRBV25-1 with TRBJ1-2; D might be TRBD1 (6 bases). Trimming left V 3 bases short and J 4 bases short, with 12 bases between. Germline loops: CDR1 MGHDK, CDR2 SYGVNS. The CDR3 spans 14 residues. The CDR3 reads CASSDSRGAYGYTF. CDR3 nucleotide sequence: TGTGCCAGCAGTGATAGCCGGGGGGCCTATGGCTACACCTTC.

The genes are TRBV30 and TRBJ1-1, with 7 positions matching TRBD1. The V gene end was trimmed by 2 bases and the J gene end by 3 bases; junction bases not matched to a gene: 9. In germline, CDR1 is GTSNPN, CDR2 SVGIG (reference sequence). The CDR3 spans 15 residues. The CDR3 spells CAWSYRGGRDTEAFF. The DNA of the CDR3 is TGTGCCTGGAGTTATAGAGGGGGCAGGGACACTGAAGCTTTCTTT.

The chain is built from TRBV12-5 and TRBJ2-1; D uncertain. V lost 0 bases and J lost 7, with 13 bases in between. Germline V CDR1 and CDR2: LGHNT, FRNRAP. The CDR3 extends over 15 amino acids. CDR3 coding DNA: TGTGCTAGTGGTTTGGTACACGGAATAAGTAATGAGCAGTTCTTC. Translation: CASGLVHGISNEQFF.